This T cell receptor (beta chain) was captured by sequencing in a study of radiation and T cells in renal cell carcinoma (dated by TCRdb to 2020 to 2022). About the study as a whole: The samples were obtained from a clinical trial, where primary renal cell carcinomas were treated with 15 Gy stereotactic body radiation therapy and then removed by nephrectomy 4 weeks afterward. In total, some 50 samples, comprising approximately 26 tumors and about 27 peripheral blood samples, were subjected to TCR beta sequencing. In the roughly 49 samples combined, 4,016,671 unique CDR3 nucleotide sequences were found, encoding roughly 3,000,000 unique CDR3 amino acid sequences.

The CDR3 numbers 14 residues from cysteine through phenylalanine. This entry keeps only the CDR3 DNA: 42 bases, framed from base 1. Based on the germline V gene (reference sequence), the CDR1 and CDR2 sequences are MNHNY and SVGAGI. V was cut back by 6 bases and J by 3 bases, leaving a gap of 15 bases between them. As to this clone: The antigen it binds to is not known. One base away there is no much larger clone; base qualities are not given.

The immunoSEQ kit was used, according to the manufacturer's recommendations, to generate TCR beta libraries from genomic DNA. Library preparation used a first multiplex PCR with proprietary primers, then a second PCR adding unique barcodes, with bead cleanups after each round. Each sample batch included a kit-provided positive control reaction and a negative control reaction. The final libraries were assessed on an Agilent 4200 TapeStation D1000 ScreenTape, pooled by volume, and quantified by qPCR. Sequencing ran on an Illumina NextSeq500 with a MidOutput 150-cycle cartridge, using 156 Read1 and 15 Index1 cycles with kit custom primers. The pooled library was loaded at roughly 1 pM with about 20% PhiX control spiked in. Concerning the study's data processing: Vendor-processed data were analyzed in R, with a clonotype defined as all T cells sharing the same CDR3 nucleotide sequence. In the clone abundance analyses, frequencies in each sample were normalized to that sample's 10,000 most abundant clones. Public T cell clones, averaging fewer than five per sample, were removed before analysis. Tumor-enriched clonotypes and baseline blood-enriched clonotypes were defined as those with an abundance difference of at least 32-fold between compartments. Clonotypes expanded or contracted between blood time points were identified with a beta-binomial differential abundance model. The Baroni-Urbani and Buser coefficient was used to measure tumor-blood repertoire similarity, and groups were compared with two-tailed Wilcoxon tests in R. In TCRdb, the immuneACCESS table is reduced to in-frame sequences with V and J assigned. These tables do not hold every clone; where another copy was compared, an unresolved V gene accounts for under half, and the others remain unexplained. V, J and clone size are taken as reported in that table, and D and trimming were inferred from the DNA itself. The sample profile shows fewer than 150,000 clones; 70% to 90% of them were found once. Of the sample, 5.8% is held by the ten largest clones.

The time point label, read with the paper, signifies: blood 2 weeks post-SBRT. The label giving this sample's treatment or condition can be read as: 15 Gy SBRT to primary tumor, nephrectomy 4 weeks later. Serial peripheral blood from radiation-treated patients was sampled at baseline, 2 weeks and 4 weeks after SBRT to track tumor-enriched clonotypes. Every patient had renal cell carcinoma of clear cell pathology. Genomic DNA for TCR sequencing was prepared using the QIAamp DNA Blood Mini Kit (Qiagen). Only samples passing all quality control checks were included in the analyses. Overall results and qualifications from the work: Tracking of blood repertoire dynamics stopped at roughly four weeks after treatment, with no follow-up past that point. With a single-armed trial design, the study had no way to address how radiation dose or scheduling affects the TCR repertoire. No pretreatment tumor biopsies were available, so the baseline intratumoral presence of clonotypes could not be determined. An increase in top tumor clonotypes in blood was observed from baseline to 2 weeks post-radiation, followed by contraction by 4 weeks, which was taken to suggest transient expansion of tumor-resident clones.

The rearrangement joined TRBV6-6 to TRBJ2-7; the D gene cannot be resolved reliably. The starting material was blood, obtained from a patient whose treatment included radiotherapy and nephrectomy. This receptor was identified in a woman in her 70s with renal cell carcinoma. This receptor carries the CDR3 CASSRDRTIYEQYF. The sequence in DNA is TGTGCCAGCAGCCGCGATAGGACGATCTACGAGCAGTACTTC.